The 31 T cell receptor beta chains in this list originate from one sample, sequenced in a study of blood T cell repertoires in COVID-19. The data were produced by immunoSEQ multiplex PCR, yet TCRdb's version contains in-frame clones alone and is incomplete. The sample contains roughly 330,000 clones, more than 70% of which appear only once. Sample: PBMCs or T cells enriched from blood (not recorded which). All receptors come from a woman aged 25 to 39 who had recovered from COVID-19.

The chain uses TRBV4-1 and TRBJ2-3; 7 bases agree with TRBD1. The trim removed 4 bases at V and 6 bases at J, leaving 10 bases unmatched. Germline lookup yields CDR1 MGHRA and CDR2 YSYEKL. The CDR3 totals 15 residues. The CDR3 nucleotides read TGCGCCAGCAGCCCGACCAGGGGGTCCAGCGATACGCAGTATTTT. This translates into CASSPTRGSSDTQYF.

V usage is TRBV18 and J usage is TRBJ2-7, with D tentatively TRBD1 (5 bases). CDR1 and CDR2 (germline): KGHSH, LQKENI. Deletions cut 4 bases from V and 4 bases from J, with 14 bases between. The CDR3 contains 14 residues. The CDR3 DNA sequence: TGTGCCAGCTCACGTCGCAGCAGGGCTTACGAGCAGTACTTC. Its translation: CASSRRSRAYEQYF.

This clone was counted once. The rearrangement uses TRBV5-1 and TRBJ1-5; no clear D gene. Germline loops: CDR1 SGHRS, CDR2 YFSETQ. This CDR3 comprises 14 residues. Trimming removed 0 bases at V and 5 bases at J, with 9 bases between. The CDR3 sequence: CASSLVPSDQPQHF. The CDR3 DNA is TGCGCCAGCAGCTTGGTTCCTTCGGATCAGCCCCAGCATTTT.

V is TRBV5-6 and J is TRBJ2-7, with D possibly being TRBD1 (5 bases). V was pared by 4 bases and J by 2 bases, with 10 bases between. CDR1 is SGHDT, CDR2 YYEEEE, per germline. This CDR3 comprises 13 residues. For the CDR3, the DNA is TGTGCCAGCAGCGTCAGGGTTCCCTACGAGCAGTACTTC. Encoded protein: CASSVRVPYEQYF.

The chain uses TRBV28 and TRBJ1-2; TRBD1 matches at 8 bases. Per germline, CDR1 MDHEN and CDR2 SYDVKM. The CDR3 spans 14 residues. Germline trimming cut 6 bases from V and 7 bases from J; bases unmatched to any gene: 10. CDR3 in amino acids: CASRQEDRAGGYTF. As DNA, the CDR3 is TGTGCCAGCAGACAAGAGGACAGGGCGGGTGGCTACACCTTC.

This clone came up once. This chain links TRBV10-2 with TRBJ2-3, with 7 bases that match TRBD1. The CDR3 spans 16 residues. From germline, CDR1 is WSHSY and CDR2 SAAADI. Trimming took 3 bases from V and 0 from J; bases not matched to a gene: 6. The CDR3 region is CASSDLRGGSTDTQYF. Written as DNA, the CDR3 is TGCGCCAGCAGTGACCTACGAGGGGGCAGCACAGATACGCAGTATTTT.

This clone was recorded only once. DNA of the CDR3: TGTGCCAGCAGCGCCAGGGGGGCAGGGGAGTATGGCTACACCTTC. Its translation is CASSARGAGEYGYTF. The chain links TRBV9 to TRBJ1-2, with 7 nucleotides matching TRBD1. The trim removed 3 bases at V and 5 bases at J, leaving 10 bases unmatched. In germline, CDR1 is SGDLS, CDR2 YYNGEE. The CDR3 sequence is 15 residues long.

This rearrangement joins TRBV29-1 to TRBJ2-1; D gene unclear. Trimming shortened V by 4 bases and J by 6 bases, and 16 bases separated the two germline ends. There are 14 residues in the CDR3. CDR1 is SQVTM, CDR2 ANQGSEA, per germline. CDR3 protein: CSVAVTRLANEQFF. CDR3 in DNA: TGCAGCGTTGCGGTGACCCGACTCGCCAATGAGCAGTTCTTC.

The genes are TRBV7-6 and TRBJ2-5; D is unresolved. The CDR3 is 12 residues long. V was clipped by 5 bases and J by 4 bases, with 8 bases between them. Germline V gene data show CDR1 as SGHVS and CDR2 as FNYEAQ. Here the CDR3 DNA reads TGTGCCAGCAGCCCCCTACCAGAGACCCAGTACTTC. This gives the protein CASSPLPETQYF.

The gene calls are TRBV12-3 or TRBV12-4 and TRBJ1-2, with a weak D call TRBD1 (5 bases). Between the trimmed V and J ends, which lost 1 base and 8 bases, there was a span of 11 bases. This CDR3 comprises 13 residues. Written as DNA, the CDR3 is TGTGCCAGCAGTTTAGGACAGCCGGACGGCTACACCTTC. Translation gives CASSLGQPDGYTF.

DNA for the CDR3: TGTGCCAGCAGCTTAGTTGCGGATGGTAAATACGAGCAGTACTTC. Protein sequence: CASSLVADGKYEQYF. The rearrangement joins TRBV7-9 to TRBJ2-7, with unresolved D. V was clipped by 1 base and J by 4 bases, with 14 bases between them. The germline gives CDR1 SEHNR, CDR2 FQNEAQ (reference sequence). The CDR3 totals 15 residues.

The DNA of the CDR3 is TGTGCCAGTAGTATTTTGGGGAGGCCCCAGCATTTT. This encodes CASSILGRPQHF. J is TRBJ1-5 and V is TRBV19; D remains unclear. CDR3 length equals 12 residues. Germline V CDR1 and CDR2: LNHDA, SQIVND (reference sequence). The germline V and J ends were trimmed by 3 bases and 9 bases, with 9 bases remaining between them. Drawing the rest from reference TRBV19 and TRBJ1-5, the complete variable domain is DGGITQSPKYLFRKEGQNVTLSCEQNLNHDAMYWYRQDPGQGLRLIYYSQIVNDFQKGDIAEGYSVSREKKESFPLTVTSAQKNPTAFYLCASSILGRPQHFGDGTRLSIL.

The rearrangement joins TRBV28 to TRBJ1-1; no clear D gene. This CDR3 is built from 14 residues. Germline CDR1 is MDHEN and CDR2 is SYDVKM. Trimming left V 7 bases short and J 0 bases short, with 12 bases between. CDR3 in amino acids: CASTWTGMNTEAFF. The CDR3 coding sequence is TGTGCCAGCACATGGACGGGAATGAACACTGAAGCTTTCTTT.

The chain employs TRBV27 and TRBJ1-5; 11 nucleotides agree with TRBD1. The ends lost 0 bases at V and 7 bases at J; junction bases unmatched: 2. In germline, CDR1 is MNHEY, CDR2 SMNVEV (reference sequence). This CDR3 is 15 amino acids long. CDR3 DNA sequence: TGTGCCAGCAGTTTATCGGGGACAGGGGGGCAGCCCCAGCATTTT. It codes for CASSLSGTGGQPQHF.

The CDR3 reads CASSQTGQTNYGYTF. CDR3 nucleotide sequence: TGCGCCAGCAGCCAGACGGGACAGACTAACTATGGCTACACCTTC. This chain uses TRBV4-1 with TRBJ1-2; 7 bases match TRBD1. The germline gives CDR1 MGHRA, CDR2 YSYEKL. Losses at the gene ends were 3 bases for V and 0 bases for J; bases not matched to a gene: 4. The CDR3 consists of 15 residues.

The chain combines TRBV19 with TRBJ2-4; D may be TRBD2 (6 bases). The length of the CDR3 is 18 residues. Trimming stripped 1 base from V and 1 base from J, with 17 bases between. Germline CDR1 is LNHDA and CDR2 is SQIVND (reference sequence). The CDR3 loop is CASSIGQGGVRAKNIQYF. The DNA of the CDR3 is TGTGCCAGTAGTATAGGCCAGGGAGGCGTTAGGGCCAAAAACATTCAGTACTTC.

The chain links TRBV18 to TRBJ2-2; D is unresolved. The V end was cut by 3 bases, the J end by 7 bases, with 3 bases between. CDR3 size: 11 residues. Germline assignment: CDR1 KGHSH and CDR2 LQKENI. The CDR3 is CASSPSGELFF. The CDR3 coding sequence is TGTGCCAGCTCACCCAGCGGGGAGCTGTTTTTT.

The V gene is TRBV19, the J gene TRBJ1-5, with D possibly matching TRBD1 (5 bases). The CDR3 covers 14 residues. Per germline, CDR1 LNHDA and CDR2 SQIVND (reference sequence). V was clipped by 0 bases and J by 7 bases, with 10 bases between them. The CDR3: CASSIDRVGQPQHF. In nucleotides, the CDR3 is TGTGCCAGTAGTATAGACAGGGTAGGGCAGCCCCAGCATTTT.

The chain employs TRBV2 and TRBJ2-5; maybe TRBD2 (6 bases). Per germline, CDR1 SNHLY and CDR2 FYNNEI. The CDR3 is 13 residues long. The ends were cut back, 6 bases at V and 4 bases at J, with 12 bases in the middle. CDR3 in amino acids: CASRDYSLETQYF. In DNA, the CDR3 is TGTGCCAGCAGGGACTACTCCTTAGAGACCCAGTACTTC.

The V call is TRBV9, the J call TRBJ2-1; tentatively, D is TRBD1 (6 bases). V was shortened by 0 bases and J by 5 bases, with 12 bases between the two germline ends. CDR1 is SGDLS and CDR2 is YYNGEE in the germline V gene. The CDR3 is 15 amino acids. CDR3 sequence: CASSVARTANNEQFF. The CDR3 nucleotides read TGTGCCAGCAGCGTAGCGAGGACAGCTAACAATGAGCAGTTCTTC. Full variable domain (rest looked up from reference TRBV9 and TRBJ2-1): DSGVTQTPKHLITATGQRVTLRCSPRSGDLSVYWYQQSLDQGLQFLIQYYNGEERAKGNILERFSAQQFPDLHSELNLSSLELGDSALYFCASSVARTANNEQFFGPGTRLTVL.

The chain recombines TRBV5-8 with TRBJ1-4; tentative D call: TRBD1 (5 bases). CDR1 is SGHTS, CDR2 YDEGEE, per germline. V lost 0 bases to trimming and J lost 6 bases, with 9 bases between them. The CDR3 spans 14 residues. This chain's CDR3 is CASSLAGNYEKLFF. CDR3 DNA: TGTGCCAGCAGCTTGGCAGGGAACTATGAAAAACTGTTTTTT.

The chain links TRBV28 to TRBJ2-1; D may be TRBD2 (6 bases). The CDR3 length is 15 residues. Germline CDR1 MDHEN, CDR2 SYDVKM. With 5 bases removed from V and 3 bases from J, the gap between germline ends came to 14 bases. The CDR3 loop is CASSIRLGLYNEQFF. CDR3 DNA sequence: TGTGCCAGCAGTATTCGACTAGGGCTCTACAATGAGCAGTTCTTC.

The rearrangement joins TRBV24-1 to TRBJ2-3; 8 bases are shared with TRBD1. This CDR3 is built from 13 residues. Germline V CDR1 and CDR2: KGHDR, SFDVKD. The J segment lost 2 bases and the V segment lost 9 bases, leaving 3 bases of the junction unmatched. CDR3 DNA sequence: TGTGCCACCGGACAGGGCTACACAGATACGCAGTATTTT. Its protein is CATGQGYTDTQYF.

The gene calls are TRBV27 and TRBJ2-1; D unclear. Trimming took 4 bases from V and 0 from J, leaving 7 bases between them. This CDR3 comprises 14 residues. In germline, CDR1 is MNHEY, CDR2 SMNVEV (reference sequence). The CDR3 protein is CASSWSSSYNEQFF. CDR3 bases: TGTGCCAGCAGTTGGAGTTCCTCCTACAATGAGCAGTTCTTC.

CDR3 region: CASSLASESGELFF. The CDR3 DNA is TGCGCCAGCAGCTTGGCTAGCGAGTCCGGGGAGCTGTTTTTT. The V and J genes are TRBV5-1 and TRBJ2-2, with D possibly TRBD2 on 6 matching bases. Trimming stripped 0 bases from V and 6 bases from J, with 9 bases between. CDR1 and CDR2 from the germline V gene are SGHRS and YFSETQ. This CDR3 has 14 residues.

The rearrangement uses TRBV7-8 and TRBJ1-1; TRBD1 matches 8 bases. V dropped 3 bases and J dropped 1; count of bases not matched to a gene: 4. This CDR3 has 15 amino acids. Germline assignment: CDR1 SGHVS and CDR2 FQNEAQ. The CDR3 nucleotides read TGTGCCAGCAGCTTCTTCGGGACAGGGAACACTGAAGCTTTCTTT. Amino acid sequence: CASSFFGTGNTEAFF.

This rearrangement joins TRBV2 to TRBJ1-1; D uncertain. Trimming cost V 8 bases and J 8 bases, with 12 bases left between them. Germline V CDR1 and CDR2: SNHLY, FYNNEI. This CDR3 comprises 11 residues. In DNA, the CDR3 is TGTGCCAGCGCTCGGGAGCTGGAAGCTTTCTTT. Translation gives CASARELEAFF.

The chain links TRBV28 to TRBJ1-5; 10 bases fit TRBD1. The V and J ends lost 6 bases and 0 bases, in that order; junction bases with no gene match: 5. Germline V gene sequence: CDR1 MDHEN, CDR2 SYDVKM. This CDR3 spans 16 amino acids. This CDR3 reads CASRAGTGASNQPQHF. The CDR3 DNA reads as TGTGCCAGCAGGGCCGGGACAGGGGCTAGCAATCAGCCCCAGCATTTT.

In its sample, this clone was seen a few times. The chain recombines TRBV4-1 with TRBJ2-3, with 12 bases matching TRBD2. The length of the CDR3 is 16 residues. Trimming removed 4 bases from V and 0 bases from J; junction bases left unmatched: 2. The germline V gene has CDR1 MGHRA and CDR2 YSYEKL. CDR3 sequence reads: CASSRGLAGSTDTQYF. The CDR3 DNA is TGCGCCAGCAGCCGAGGACTAGCGGGGAGCACAGATACGCAGTATTTT.

The chain combines TRBV4-1 with TRBJ2-1, with 13 nucleotides matching TRBD2. V trimming: 4 bases; J trimming: 3 bases; junction bases outside the gene matches: 3. Germline CDR1 reads MGHRA; CDR2 reads YSYEKL. The CDR3 loop spans 16 amino acids. The CDR3 loop is CASSLRLAGGYNEQFF. In DNA, the CDR3 is TGCGCCAGCAGCCTCCGACTAGCGGGGGGCTACAATGAGCAGTTCTTC.

The chain links TRBV6-5 to TRBJ1-5, with D possibly matching TRBD1 (5 bases). CDR1 and CDR2 (germline): MNHEY, SVGAGI. The CDR3 sequence is 15 residues long. V lost 5 bases and J 4 bases, leaving 15 bases between the germline ends. The CDR3 bases are TGTGCCAGCAGTCCTGACAGAGCGGGGAATCAGCCCCAGCATTTT. Amino acid sequence: CASSPDRAGNQPQHF.